This T cell receptor beta chain was obtained from a study of blood T cell repertoires in COVID-19. Authors' processing steps: For nucleated cells, counts were estimated from reference gene primer amplification. Assay: immunoSEQ multiplex PCR; the TCRdb copy retains only in-frame clones and omits some. The D gene and trimming were derived from the DNA, and the V and J assignments and clone size from that table. The sample lists approximately 260,000 clones, 79% seen once, with roughly 4% in the top ten. The CDR3 runs 15 residues. Trimming left V 5 bases short and J 0 bases short, with 11 bases between. CDR1 is MNHNY and CDR2 is SVGAGI in the germline V gene (reference sequence).

This clonotype was sampled from a woman in her 40s with active or convalescent COVID-19. The sequenced sample consisted of peripheral blood. The rearrangement links TRBV6-6 to TRBJ2-1; D gene unclear. CDR3 in amino acids: CASSTVTSSYNEQFF. CDR3 sequence (DNA): TGTGCCAGCAGTACAGTAACGAGCTCCTACAATGAGCAGTTCTTC.